Listed below are T cell receptor beta chains from one sample, sequenced in a study of immune heterogeneity within non-small cell lung tumors. TCRdb reprocessed the multiplex PCR reads with MiXCR, giving one entry per CDR3 protein. This table holds approximately 2,600 distinct CDR3 sequences, roughly 18% found once. Material for sequencing was lung tumor tissue. The receptors derive from a woman in her forties or fifties with non-small cell lung cancer. Both conserved end residues are part of each CDR3. A D gene is named only where the DNA matches it firmly. Clone size is shown for a subset of rows, as once, few, many or a class of expanded clone.

cdr3_nt | cdr3_aa | v_call | d_call | j_call | clone_size
TGTGCCAGCAGTAGGGACGGGAACTATGGCTACACCTTC | CASSRDGNYGYTF | TRBV9 | - | TRBJ1-2 | medium-sized
TGTGCCAGCGATAACCCGGGCCCCTATGGAAACACCATATATTTT | CASDNPGPYGNTIYF | TRBV12-3/TRBV12-4 | - | TRBJ1-3 | large
TGCAGTGCTACGCACAACAGCGTCAATCAGCCCCAGCATTTT | CSATHNSVNQPQHF | TRBV20-1 | - | TRBJ1-5 | medium-sized
TGCGCCAGCAGCTGGGCGGGACTAGCGGGAGAGGTCAATGAGCAGTTCTTC | CASSWAGLAGEVNEQFF | TRBV5-1 | TRBD2 | TRBJ2-1 | medium-sized
TGCAGTGGGGACAGGGTCAACGAGCAGTACTTC | CSGDRVNEQYF | TRBV20-1 | TRBD1 | TRBJ2-7 | medium-sized
TGTGCCACCACACCGGGACAGCCTGCAACTAATGAAAAACTGTTTTTT | CATTPGQPATNEKLFF | TRBV19 | TRBD1 | TRBJ1-4 | medium-sized
TGTGCCAGCAGTTACCCGGGGGGAGTGAACACTGAAGCTTTCTTT | CASSYPGGVNTEAFF | TRBV6-2/TRBV6-3 | - | TRBJ1-1 | medium-sized
TGCGCCAGCAGCCAAGAGACTCTAGCGGGAGGGCCGCGTAACAATGAGCAGTTCTTC | CASSQETLAGGPRNNEQFF | TRBV4-1 | TRBD2 | TRBJ2-1 | -
TGCGCCAGCAGCACAGGGCCCTATAATTCACCCCTCCACTTT | CASSTGPYNSPLHF | TRBV4-1 | - | TRBJ1-6 | -
TGTGCCACCAACACCAAATTCGGGGATGGCTACACCTTC | CATNTKFGDGYTF | TRBV24-1 | - | TRBJ1-2 | medium-sized
TGTGCCAGCACCAATAGCGGAACCTACGAGCAGTACTTC | CASTNSGTYEQYF | TRBV28 | - | TRBJ2-7 | medium-sized
TGTGCCAGCAGCGTGGACATAGGGAACACTGAAGCTTTCTTT | CASSVDIGNTEAFF | TRBV9 | - | TRBJ1-1 | medium-sized
TGTGCCAGCAGCTTCAATATAAGGTTCACCGGGGAGCTGTTTTTT | CASSFNIRFTGELFF | TRBV5-8 | - | TRBJ2-2 | medium-sized
TGTGCCAGCAGCTTCCTGGACGGTCTAGGCACCGGGGAGCTGTTTTTT | CASSFLDGLGTGELFF | TRBV7-9 | - | TRBJ2-2 | medium-sized
TGTGCCAGCAGCTCGAACCTAATGAGGGGGCAGGGCTACACCTTC | CASSSNLMRGQGYTF | TRBV7-9 | TRBD1 | TRBJ1-2 | medium-sized
TGTGCCAGCAGTTTTAATGCCGGAAACACCATATATTTT | CASSFNAGNTIYF | TRBV12-3/TRBV12-4 | - | TRBJ1-3 | medium-sized
TGTGCCAGCAGTTTGGGACAGGGCGGCAATTCACCCCTCCACTTT | CASSLGQGGNSPLHF | TRBV28 | TRBD1 | TRBJ1-6 | medium-sized
TGTGCCAGCAGCTCCCTCGGGGCGGGAGGCACCTACAATGAGCAGTTCTTC | CASSSLGAGGTYNEQFF | TRBV7-9 | TRBD2 | TRBJ2-1 | -
TGTGCCAGCAGTGAAAACTGGAAGGACGAGCAGTACTTC | CASSENWKDEQYF | TRBV2 | - | TRBJ2-7 | -
TGTGCCAGCAGCCGATCGGGGGGTGGTAATCAGCCCCAGCATTTT | CASSRSGGGNQPQHF | TRBV28 | - | TRBJ1-5 | medium-sized
TGCAGCGTTGTTTCCAGCGGGAGACCAGGCCTCCTCTTC | CSVVSSGRPGLLF | TRBV29-1 | TRBD2 | TRBJ2-7 | medium-sized
TGCGCCAGCAGCTTGGACAGGACTAGCACAGATACGCAGTATTTT | CASSLDRTSTDTQYF | TRBV5-1 | - | TRBJ2-3 | -
TGTGCCAGCAGCCAAGTGGGGGGAGGAGAGGAGACCCAGTACTTC | CASSQVGGGEETQYF | TRBV4-2 | - | TRBJ2-5 | -
TGTGCCAGCAGCTCTAGACTAGCGGGAGGCACAGATACGCAGTATTTT | CASSSRLAGGTDTQYF | TRBV27 | TRBD2 | TRBJ2-3 | large
TGTGCCAGCATTCAACAGGGACCGGGAGCTGAAGCTTTCTTT | CASIQQGPGAEAFF | TRBV2 | - | TRBJ1-1 | medium-sized
TGTGCCAGCAGTGAATGGACAGCGAGCAATCAGCCCCAGCATTTT | CASSEWTASNQPQHF | TRBV6-1 | - | TRBJ1-5 | medium-sized
TGTGCCAGCACCCGGCTAGCGGCCGGCGAAGCCAAAAACATTCAGTACTTC | CASTRLAAGEAKNIQYF | TRBV6-1 | TRBD2 | TRBJ2-4 | -
TGTGCCAGCACCAAAAACAGGGACAGGGGACATCAGCCCCAGCATTTT | CASTKNRDRGHQPQHF | TRBV6-1 | TRBD1 | TRBJ1-5 | medium-sized
TGTGCCAGCAGACAACAGAATTCGGGGGAAAAACTGTTTTTT | CASRQQNSGEKLFF | TRBV6-1 | - | TRBJ1-4 | medium-sized
TGCGCCAGCAGCCGTGGACTAGCGGGAACCTACAATGAGCAGTTCTTC | CASSRGLAGTYNEQFF | TRBV4-1 | TRBD2 | TRBJ2-1 | medium-sized
TGTGCCAGTAGTATTGGGGGACAGGGCTCCTACGAGCAGTACTTC | CASSIGGQGSYEQYF | TRBV19 | TRBD1 | TRBJ2-7 | -
TGTGCTAGTGGTTTGGCCGGGACGGGAGGGAGTTTCTTT | CASGLAGTGGSFF | TRBV12-5 | - | TRBJ1-1 | medium-sized
TGCGCCAGCAGCCCTCGGGTGGGGGGAGACACTGAAGCTTTCTTT | CASSPRVGGDTEAFF | TRBV5-1 | - | TRBJ1-1 | few
TGTGCCTGGAGTGGGGGGACAGGGGGCTTGGGCACTGAAGCTTTCTTT | CAWSGGTGGLGTEAFF | TRBV30 | TRBD1 | TRBJ1-1 | medium-sized
TGTGCCAGCAGCTTAAGCAGGTACACAGATACGCAGTATTTT | CASSLSRYTDTQYF | TRBV11-3 | - | TRBJ2-3 | medium-sized
TGTGCCAGCAGGCCCGGGACTGTTGGAAACACCATATATTTT | CASRPGTVGNTIYF | TRBV6-2/TRBV6-3 | - | TRBJ1-3 | -
TGTGCCAGCAGCCCCCGGACTAGCGGGATCAAAAACATTCAGTACTTC | CASSPRTSGIKNIQYF | TRBV7-2 | TRBD2 | TRBJ2-4 | few
TGTGCCAGCAGCCCCCTAGCGGGAGTGGGCGAGCAGTACTTC | CASSPLAGVGEQYF | TRBV7-2 | TRBD2 | TRBJ2-7 | medium-sized
TGTGCCAGCAGCTTGGAAGATACGCAGTATTTT | CASSLEDTQYF | TRBV5-6 | - | TRBJ2-3 | medium-sized
TGTACCATCAGTGTTGGGGACAGGGGGCTTACCGATACGCAGTATTTT | CTISVGDRGLTDTQYF | TRBV10-3 | TRBD1 | TRBJ2-3 | few
TGTGCCAGCAGCAATCGGGGCTCTGGGGCCAACGTCCTGACTTTC | CASSNRGSGANVLTF | TRBV3-1 | - | TRBJ2-6 | medium-sized
TGTGCCAGCATCCTGCTGGGTAGCAATCAGCCCCAGCATTTT | CASILLGSNQPQHF | TRBV28 | - | TRBJ1-5 | medium-sized